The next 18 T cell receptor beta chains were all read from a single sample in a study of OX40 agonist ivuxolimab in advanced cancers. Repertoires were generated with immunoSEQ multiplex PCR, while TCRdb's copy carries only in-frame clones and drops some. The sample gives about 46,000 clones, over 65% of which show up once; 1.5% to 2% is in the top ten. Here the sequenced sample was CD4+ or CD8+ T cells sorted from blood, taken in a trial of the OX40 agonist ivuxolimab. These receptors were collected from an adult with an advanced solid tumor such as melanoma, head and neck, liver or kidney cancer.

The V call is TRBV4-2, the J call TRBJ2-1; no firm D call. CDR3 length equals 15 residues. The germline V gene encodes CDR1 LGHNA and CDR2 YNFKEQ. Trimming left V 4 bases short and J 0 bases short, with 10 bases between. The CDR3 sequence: CASSRGRSSYNEQFF. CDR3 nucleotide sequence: TGTGCCAGCAGCCGCGGACGGAGCTCCTACAATGAGCAGTTCTTC.

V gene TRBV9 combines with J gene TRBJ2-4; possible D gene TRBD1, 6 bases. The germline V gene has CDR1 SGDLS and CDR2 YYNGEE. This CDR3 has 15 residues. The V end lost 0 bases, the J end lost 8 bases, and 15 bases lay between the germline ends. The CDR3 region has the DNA TGTGCCAGCAGCGTAGATGGGGGCCGGGGATACATTCAGTACTTC. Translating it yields CASSVDGGRGYIQYF. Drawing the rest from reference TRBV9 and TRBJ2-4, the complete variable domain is DSGVTQTPKHLITATGQRVTLRCSPRSGDLSVYWYQQSLDQGLQFLIQYYNGEERAKGNILERFSAQQFPDLHSELNLSSLELGDSALYFCASSVDGGRGYIQYFGAGTRLSVL.

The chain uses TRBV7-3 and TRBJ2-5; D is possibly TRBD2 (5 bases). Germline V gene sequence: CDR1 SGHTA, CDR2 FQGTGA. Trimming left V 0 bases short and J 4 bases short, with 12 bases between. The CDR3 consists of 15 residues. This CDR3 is CASSLTPGSGETQYF. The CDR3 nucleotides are TGTGCCAGCAGCTTAACTCCTGGCAGCGGAGAGACCCAGTACTTC.

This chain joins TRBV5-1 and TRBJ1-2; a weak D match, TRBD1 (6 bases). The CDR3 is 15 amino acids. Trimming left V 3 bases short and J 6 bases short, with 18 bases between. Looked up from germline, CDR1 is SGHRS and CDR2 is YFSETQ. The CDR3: CASSSLGDRLDGYTF. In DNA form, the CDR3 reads TGCGCCAGCAGCTCTCTAGGCGACAGGTTGGATGGCTACACCTTC.

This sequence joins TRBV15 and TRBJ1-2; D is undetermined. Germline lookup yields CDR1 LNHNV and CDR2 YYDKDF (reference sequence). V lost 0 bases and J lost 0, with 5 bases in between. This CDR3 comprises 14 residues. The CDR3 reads CATSRDRANYGYTF. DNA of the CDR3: TGTGCCACCAGCAGAGATCGAGCTAACTATGGCTACACCTTC.

This CDR3 is CASSSLGQSQETQYF. The CDR3 DNA reads TGTGCCAGCAGCTCTCTCGGGCAGTCCCAAGAGACCCAGTACTTC. This rearrangement joins TRBV7-9 to TRBJ2-5; D is uncertain. Trimming pared 4 bases from V and 1 base from J, leaving 13 bases between. The germline V gene has CDR1 SEHNR and CDR2 FQNEAQ (reference sequence). The CDR3 totals 15 residues.

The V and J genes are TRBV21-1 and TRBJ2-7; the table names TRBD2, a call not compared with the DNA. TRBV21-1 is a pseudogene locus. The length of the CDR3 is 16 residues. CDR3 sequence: CASSKRNLAGSYEQYF. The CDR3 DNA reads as TGTGCCAGCAGCAAGAGGAATCTAGCGGGGTCCTACGAGCAGTACTTC.

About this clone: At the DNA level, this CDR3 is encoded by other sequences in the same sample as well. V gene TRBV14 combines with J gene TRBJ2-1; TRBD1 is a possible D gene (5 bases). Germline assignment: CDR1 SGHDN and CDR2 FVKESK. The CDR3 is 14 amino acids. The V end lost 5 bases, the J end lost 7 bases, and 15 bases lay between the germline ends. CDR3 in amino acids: CASSNRYSLNEQFF. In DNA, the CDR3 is TGTGCCAGCAGCAACAGGTATAGTTTGAATGAGCAGTTCTTC.

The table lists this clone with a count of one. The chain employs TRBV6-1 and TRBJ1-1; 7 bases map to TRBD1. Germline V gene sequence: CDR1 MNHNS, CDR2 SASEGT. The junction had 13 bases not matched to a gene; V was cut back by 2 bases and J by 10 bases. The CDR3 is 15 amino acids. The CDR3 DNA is TGTGCCAGCAGTGAATATATCACAGGGGCAGGTGGAGCTTTCTTT. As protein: CASSEYITGAGGAFF.

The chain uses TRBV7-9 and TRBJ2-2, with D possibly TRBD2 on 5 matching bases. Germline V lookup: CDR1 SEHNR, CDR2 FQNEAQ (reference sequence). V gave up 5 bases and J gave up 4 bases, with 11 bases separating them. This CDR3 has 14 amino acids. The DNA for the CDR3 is TGTGCCAGCAGCGAGGGTTTGGGCACCGGGGAGCTGTTTTTT. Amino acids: CASSEGLGTGELFF.

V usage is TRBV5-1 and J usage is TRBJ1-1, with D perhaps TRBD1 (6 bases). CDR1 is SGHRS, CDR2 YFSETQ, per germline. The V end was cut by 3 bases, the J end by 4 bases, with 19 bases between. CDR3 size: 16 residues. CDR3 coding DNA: TGCGCCAGCAGCTGGACGGGGGGCACTGCGGGCACTGAAGCTTTCTTT. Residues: CASSWTGGTAGTEAFF.

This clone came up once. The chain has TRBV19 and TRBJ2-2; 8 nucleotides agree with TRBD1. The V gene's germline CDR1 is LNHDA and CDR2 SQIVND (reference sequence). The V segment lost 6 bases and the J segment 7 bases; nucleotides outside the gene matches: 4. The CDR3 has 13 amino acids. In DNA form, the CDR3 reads TGTGCCAGTAGAAGACAGGGGATCGGGGAGCTGTTTTTT. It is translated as CASRRQGIGELFF.

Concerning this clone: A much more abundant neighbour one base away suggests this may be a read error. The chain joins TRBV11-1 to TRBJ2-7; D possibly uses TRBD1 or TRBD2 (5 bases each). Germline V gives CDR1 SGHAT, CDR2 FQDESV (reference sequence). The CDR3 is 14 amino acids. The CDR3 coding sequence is TGTGCCAGCAGCTTAGAACCGACAGTTAGGGAGCAGCACTTC. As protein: CASSLEPTVREQHF.

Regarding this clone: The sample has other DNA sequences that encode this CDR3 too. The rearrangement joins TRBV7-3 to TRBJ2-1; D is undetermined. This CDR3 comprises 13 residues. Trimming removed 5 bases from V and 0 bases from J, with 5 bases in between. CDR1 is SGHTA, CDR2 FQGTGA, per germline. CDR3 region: CASSLSSYNEQFF. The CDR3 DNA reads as TGTGCCAGCAGCCTGAGCTCCTACAATGAGCAGTTCTTC.

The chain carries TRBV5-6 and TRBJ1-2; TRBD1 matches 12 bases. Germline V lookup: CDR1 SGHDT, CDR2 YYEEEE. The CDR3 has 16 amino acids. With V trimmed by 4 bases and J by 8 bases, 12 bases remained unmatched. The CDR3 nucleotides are TGTGCCAGCAGCCAATCTCCGGGACAGGGGGCTTTCGGCTACACCTTC. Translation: CASSQSPGQGAFGYTF.

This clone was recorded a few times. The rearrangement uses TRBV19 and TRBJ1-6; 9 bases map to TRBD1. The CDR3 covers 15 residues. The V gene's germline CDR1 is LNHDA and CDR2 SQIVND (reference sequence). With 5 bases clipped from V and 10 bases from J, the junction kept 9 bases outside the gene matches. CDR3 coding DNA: TGTGCCAGTAGTGGGCCGGGACAGGGCCGCTCACCCCTCCACTTT. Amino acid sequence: CASSGPGQGRSPLHF.

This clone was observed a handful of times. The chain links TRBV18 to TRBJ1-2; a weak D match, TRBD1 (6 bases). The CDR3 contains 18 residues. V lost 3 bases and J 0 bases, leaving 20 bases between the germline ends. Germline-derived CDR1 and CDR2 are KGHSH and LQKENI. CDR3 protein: CASSPALRTVGANYGYTF. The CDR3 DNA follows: TGTGCCAGCTCACCTGCGCTACGGACAGTTGGGGCTAACTATGGCTACACCTTC.

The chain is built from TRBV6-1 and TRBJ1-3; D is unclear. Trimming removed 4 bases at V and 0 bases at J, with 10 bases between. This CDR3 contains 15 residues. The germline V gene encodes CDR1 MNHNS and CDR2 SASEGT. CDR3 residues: CASSGTGDSGNTIYF. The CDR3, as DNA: TGTGCCAGCAGTGGAACCGGAGACTCTGGAAACACCATATATTTT.